These T cell receptor beta chains were read from a single sample in a study of post-analysis software for immune sequencing data. TCRdb re-derived calls from the PCR reads in MiXCR, one entry per CDR3 protein. The table includes 740,000 or so distinct CDR3 sequences, about 57% detected once. Sequenced material: blood. Every receptor here comes from a girl between 5 and 17 years old with multiple sclerosis. Each CDR3 is given with its conserved first and last residue. A D gene is named only where the DNA matches it firmly. Size values are once, few and many counts, or a class for expanded clones, and some rows have none.

. TRBJ2-7 . TRBV29-1 TGCAGCGTTCGAATACAAGCCAAGCAGTACTTC CSVRIQAKQYF
. TRBJ2-3 . TRBV7-9 TGTGCCAGCAGCTTACCTTGGAGGGGGATGAATGATACGCAGTATTTT CASSLPWRGMNDTQYF
TRBD2 TRBJ2-3 few TRBV29-1 TGCAGCGTTGAATCCAGGACTAGGACAGATACGCAGTATTTT CSVESRTRTDTQYF
TRBD1 TRBJ2-1 few TRBV4-1 TGCGCCAGCAGCCAAGGACAGGGCGATTACAATGAGCAGTTCTTC CASSQGQGDYNEQFF
TRBD2 TRBJ2-1 . TRBV20-1 TGCAGTGCTAGAGACGGTAGCGGGGCATATAATGAGCAGTTCTTC CSARDGSGAYNEQFF
TRBD1 TRBJ2-7 . TRBV6-5 TGTGCCAGCAGTTACCGGGACAGGGGGGTATACGAGCAGTACTTC CASSYRDRGVYEQYF
. TRBJ2-1 few TRBV7-9 TGTGCCAGCAGCCCCGGCCAGGCTCTCATCAATGAGCAGTTCTTC CASSPGQALINEQFF
. TRBJ2-3 . TRBV20-1 TGCAGTGCTGGAGGGGTCGACACAGATACGCAGTATTTT CSAGGVDTDTQYF
. TRBJ2-5 . TRBV25-1 TGTGCCAGCAGTGATGGAGACAGGGCGGGGGAGACCCAGTACTTC CASSDGDRAGETQYF
. TRBJ2-1 few TRBV5-5 TGTGCCAGCAGCGTGACAGGTACCTACAATGAGCAGTTCTTC CASSVTGTYNEQFF
. TRBJ2-7 few TRBV4-1 TGCGCCAGCACCCAACCCGACGGATACTACGAGCAGTACTTC CASTQPDGYYEQYF
. TRBJ1-4 . TRBV25-1 TGTGCGTTGGGGGGGGCTGGTGAAAAGCTGTTTTTT CALGGAGEKLFF
. TRBJ2-3 few TRBV7-7 TGTGCCAGCAGCCCAGGACTCGTCGGTAGCACAGATACGCAGTATTTT CASSPGLVGSTDTQYF
TRBD2 TRBJ2-1 . TRBV10-2 TGCGCCAGCAGTCAGACCGGGACTACCGTCAATGAGCAGTTCTTC CASSQTGTTVNEQFF
. TRBJ2-5 . TRBV12-3/TRBV12-4 TGTGCCAGCAACGGACGTCCTCAAGAGACCCAGTACTTC CASNGRPQETQYF
. TRBJ2-2 . TRBV9 TGTGCCAGCAGCCCGGCGGGAACGAACACCGGGGAGCTGTTTTTT CASSPAGTNTGELFF
. TRBJ1-2 . TRBV29-1 TGCAGCGTTGAAAGGGACAATGGATATGGCTACACCTTC CSVERDNGYGYTF
TRBD1 TRBJ2-5 . TRBV9 TGTGCCAGCAGCCATGACGGGGGACAGGGAATGTACTTC CASSHDGGQGMYF
TRBD2 TRBJ2-1 . TRBV7-9 TGTGCCAGCAGCTTGGGTCTAGCGGCTTACTACAATGAGCAGTTCTTC CASSLGLAAYYNEQFF
TRBD2 TRBJ2-7 few TRBV9 TGTGCCAGCAGCGCCGGGACTACTTACGAGCAGTACTTC CASSAGTTYEQYF
TRBD2 TRBJ2-1 . TRBV5-5 TGTGCCAGCAGTGCGATGGTGCGGGAGAGGCGGAATGAGCAGTTCTTC CASSAMVRERRNEQFF
TRBD1 TRBJ1-4 . TRBV6-6 TGTGCCAGCAGGACAGGGCCCGTAACGGAAAAACTGTTTTTT CASRTGPVTEKLFF
. TRBJ2-1 . TRBV29-1 TGCAGCGGGGATCTGGGGGCAGAGCAGTTCTTC CSGDLGAEQFF
. TRBJ2-2 few TRBV29-1 TGCAGCGCAGGGGACACCGGGGAGCTGTTTTTT CSAGDTGELFF
. TRBJ2-7 many TRBV29-1 TGCAGCGTTGTGGGCAGGGTTTCCTACGAGCAGTACTTC CSVVGRVSYEQYF